A single sample gave rise to the 12 T cell receptor beta chains below, sequenced in a study of shared clonotypes between healthy human individuals. Selected positively for CCR7 and CD45RO-negative, naive CD8 cells excluded terminally differentiated effector memory CD45RA+ cells. Produced via immunoSEQ multiplex PCR; TCRdb's table is partial and in-frame only. The sample records approximately 810,000 clones, over 90% being singletons. Sequenced: naive CD8+ T cells sorted from blood. The receptors shown here come from a man aged 25-45 years in good health.

The V and J genes are TRBV5-1 and TRBJ2-7; 7 bases map to TRBD2. Germline V lookup: CDR1 SGHRS, CDR2 YFSETQ. The CDR3 is made up of 16 amino acids. V dropped 1 base and J dropped 3; count of bases not matched to a gene: 10. DNA for the CDR3: TGCGCCAGCAGCTTGCTGGGCCAGCGGGAAGGCTACGAGCAGTACTTC. Its protein product is CASSLLGQREGYEQYF. Supplemented by reference TRBV5-1 and TRBJ2-7, the full variable domain reads KAGVTQTPRYLIKTRGQQVTLSCSPISGHRSVSWYQQTPGQGLQFLFEYFSETQRNKGNFPGRFSGRQFSNSRSEMNVSTLELGDSALYLCASSLLGQREGYEQYFGPGTRLTVT.

This clone was seen just once. The genes are TRBV7-9 and TRBJ2-7, with 8 bases identical to TRBD1. V trimming: 4 bases; J trimming: 7 bases; junction bases outside the gene matches: 6. The length of the CDR3 is 13 residues. The germline CDR1 and CDR2 sequences are SEHNR and FQNEAQ (reference sequence). DNA for the CDR3: TGTGCCAGCAGCTCCCAGGGGGCCGGGGAGCAGTACTTC. Residues: CASSSQGAGEQYF.

V and J are TRBV6-6 and TRBJ2-1; 11 nucleotides match TRBD1. The CDR3 totals 14 residues. CDR1 is MNHNY, CDR2 SVGAGI, per germline (reference sequence). J lost 7 bases, V lost 5 bases, and 4 bases had no gene match. CDR3 in DNA: TGTGCCAGCAGTCGGGACAGGGGGGGTAATGAGCAGTTCTTC. Its translation is CASSRDRGGNEQFF.

The sample holds one count of this clone. V and J are TRBV4-1 and TRBJ2-7; 9 bases map to TRBD2. CDR1 MGHRA and CDR2 YSYEKL come from the germline V gene. The CDR3 runs to 15 residues. J lost 3 bases, V lost 0 bases, and 3 bases had no gene match. CDR3 in amino acids: CASSQESSGVYEQYF. The CDR3 nucleotides read TGCGCCAGCAGCCAAGAGTCTAGCGGGGTCTACGAGCAGTACTTC.

This clone occurred once. The chain recombines TRBV28 with TRBJ2-7; D remains ambiguous. With 4 bases removed from V and 3 bases from J, the gap between germline ends came to 10 bases. CDR3 length: 13 amino acids. In germline, CDR1 is MDHEN, CDR2 SYDVKM. The CDR3 DNA is TGTGCCAGCAGTTCGGGCTCGGGCTACGAGCAGTACTTC. Its protein product is CASSSGSGYEQYF.

The chain joins TRBV29-1 to TRBJ2-7; 7 bases are a match to TRBD1. The germline V gene encodes CDR1 SQVTM and CDR2 ANQGSEA. V lost 4 bases to trimming and J lost 0 bases; unmatched junction nucleotides: 6. This CDR3 comprises 14 residues. This chain's CDR3 is CSVAVTGSSYEQYF. In nucleotides, the CDR3 is TGCAGCGTTGCGGTGACAGGGAGCTCCTACGAGCAGTACTTC.

V gene TRBV4-3 combines with J gene TRBJ2-7; D might be TRBD1 (5 bases). V lost 2 bases, J lost 2 bases, and 13 bases lay in between. The CDR3 totals 15 residues. In germline, CDR1 is LGHNA, CDR2 YSLEER. The CDR3 coding sequence is TGCGCCAGCAGCCAATATAGGGGATCGACCTACGAGCAGTACTTC. Amino acid sequence: CASSQYRGSTYEQYF.

This clone was seen just once. The rearrangement links TRBV27 to TRBJ2-7; tentatively, D is TRBD1 or TRBD2 (6 bases each). This CDR3 has 13 amino acids. V was clipped by 4 bases and J by 2 bases, with 9 bases between them. CDR1 and CDR2 from the germline V gene are MNHEY and SMNVEV (reference sequence). CDR3 protein: CASSSGATYEQYF. The CDR3 nucleotides are TGTGCCAGCAGTTCGGGGGCAACCTACGAGCAGTACTTC.

The chain recombines TRBV29-1 with TRBJ2-7, with 9 bases fitting TRBD1. Per the germline V gene, CDR1 is SQVTM and CDR2 is ANQGSEA. The CDR3 has 13 amino acids. The V and J ends lost 7 bases and 6 bases, in that order; junction bases with no gene match: 10. The CDR3 protein is CSAGGGQGPEQYF. DNA for the CDR3: TGCAGCGCTGGAGGGGGACAGGGACCCGAGCAGTACTTC.

V usage is TRBV28 and J usage is TRBJ2-7; the D call may be TRBD1 or TRBD2 (5 bases each). This CDR3 comprises 16 residues. Germline CDR1 MDHEN, CDR2 SYDVKM. V dropped 5 bases and J dropped 2 bases, with 19 bases sitting between them. CDR3 protein: CASSPLGVKRTYEQYF. The CDR3 DNA reads as TGTGCCAGCAGTCCCTTGGGGGTAAAGAGAACCTACGAGCAGTACTTC. The full variable domain, rest sourced from reference TRBV28 and TRBJ2-7, is DVKVTQSSRYLVKRTGEKVFLECVQDMDHENMFWYRQDPGLGLRLIYFSYDVKMKEKGDIPEGYSVSREKKERFSLILESASTNQTSMYLCASSPLGVKRTYEQYFGPGTRLTVT.

The chain combines TRBV2 with TRBJ1-2; 12 positions match TRBD1. In germline, CDR1 is SNHLY, CDR2 FYNNEI. The CDR3 consists of 15 residues. The ends lost 7 bases at V and 1 base at J; junction bases unmatched: 4. CDR3 coding DNA: TGTGCCAGCAAGGGGGACAGGGGGCTTAACTATGGCTACACCTTC. It codes for CASKGDRGLNYGYTF.

The V gene is TRBV29-1, the J gene TRBJ1-1; TRBD1 matches at 7 bases. Germline V CDR1 and CDR2: SQVTM, ANQGSEA. Unmatched junction bases numbered 2, after V lost 3 bases and J lost 1 base. This CDR3 spans 13 amino acids. CDR3 amino acids: CSVDRQGNTEAFF. DNA of the CDR3: TGCAGCGTTGACCGACAGGGGAACACTGAAGCTTTCTTT. The full variable domain, its missing parts supplied by reference TRBV29-1 and TRBJ1-1, is SAVISQKPSRDICQRGTSLTIQCQVDSQVTMMFWYRQQPGQSLTLIATANQGSEATYESGFVIDKFPISRPNLTFSTLTVSNMSPEDSSIYLCSVDRQGNTEAFFGQGTRLTVV.